This T cell receptor beta chain was documented in a study of siplizumab effects on memory and regulatory T cells (dated by TCRdb to about 2019). The study in broad terms: The study looked at the effect of siplizumab, an anti-CD2 antibody, on alloreactive T-cell subsets in allogeneic mixed lymphocyte reactions made from human PBMCs. Beyond this particular receptor, the publication reports: For roughly 75-97% of proliferating CD4+ or CD8+ clones, no naive or memory phenotype could be assigned. Among mappable alloreactive CD4+ clones, an average Treg-derived fraction of about 70% was observed with siplizumab, compared with approximately 30% in control reactions. Compared with memory T cells, unstimulated naive T cells appeared more diverse, and naive cells seemed to make a substantial contribution to the alloresponse. Whether proliferating Tregs from siplizumab cultures were suppressive was not functionally confirmed. Sequences below about 10^-5 frequency were poorly captured, so only a minor fraction of alloreactive clones could be mapped to unstimulated subsets. Siplizumab significantly lowered the cumulative frequency of alloreactive sequences that could be traced to unstimulated CD4+ memory T cells.

CDR1 and CDR2, per the germline V gene, are SQVTM and ANQGSEA. V loses 1 base, J loses 6 bases, and the germline ends lie 12 bases apart. The CDR3, from cysteine to phenylalanine, totals 13 residues. Only the CDR3 DNA is retained, 39 bases long and in frame from the first base. Libraries were made using the immunoSEQ multiplex PCR assay. Around 92,000 TCR templates per sample were assayed by the deep sequencing platform. Genomic DNA extracted from sorted T cells was used for TCRbeta CDR3 sequencing. The paper's data handling went like this. The R programming language was used for clonal analysis of TCRbeta CDR3 data. Alloreactive CD4+ and CD8+ clones were defined by comparing unstimulated samples with post-reaction CFSE-low samples. Regulatory or non-regulatory origin was assigned to alloreactive CD4+ clones by matching of sequences to sorted unstimulated Treg and non-Treg repertoires. Here the immuneACCESS table is served through TCRdb, limited to in-frame sequences with V and J called. Missing clones are a known gap in these copies; in checked studies unresolved V genes cover under half, and the rest lacks a known reason. The V and J calls and clone size were taken over from that table, and D and trimming were inferred from the DNA. This sample gives about 100,000 clones in total; about 91% of them show up just once. The ten largest clonotypes hold roughly 0.15% of the sample.

TCRbeta CDR3 sequencing was performed on sorted unstimulated T cells and on proliferating T cells recovered from mixed lymphocyte reactions. Fresh whole blood from 9 to 10 HLA-typed healthy donors served as the source for isolating PBMCs. On this clone: Its antigen is currently not known. No much larger clone is present one base from it, and per-base qualities are unavailable.

The chain joins TRBV29-1 to TRBJ1-2; confidence is insufficient to name the D gene. Sequenced sample: CD4+ T cells sorted from blood. The TCR was taken from a human donor in good health. Here the CDR3 is given as CSVEGLLGDGYTF. The sequenced DNA is TGCAGCGTTGAAGGACTCCTGGGAGATGGCTACACCTTC.